This T cell receptor beta chain was captured in a study of cytomegalovirus exposure and HLA in healthy donors. TCRdb's table, derived via immunoSEQ multiplex PCR, lists solely in-frame clones and lacks some. The top ten clones hold around 13% of a sample with about 250,000 clones, less than 90% of them seen once. Germline CDR1 is MNHEY and CDR2 is SMNVEV (reference sequence). V was cut by 5 bases and J by 4 bases, with 14 bases left in between. CDR3 length: 14 residues. The origin of this receptor is a man between 18 and 29 years old in good health and CMV-seropositive. Sequenced: PBMCs. This chain connects TRBV27 to TRBJ1-1, with D possibly being TRBD1 (6 bases). CDR3 sequence: CASSTLQGITEAFF. CDR3 coding DNA: TGTGCCAGCAGTACACTACAGGGAATCACTGAAGCTTTCTTT.